This T cell receptor (beta chain) was identified during a study of immune evolution from preneoplasia to lung adenocarcinoma (dated by TCRdb to the early 2020s). The study in broad terms: HLA loss of heterozygosity was seen in roughly 6.6%, 14% and 36% of AIS, MIA and ADC lesions, and in no AAH lesions. Whole exome sequencing and methylation data from the same cohort of nodules were integrated with the immune data. The sample size was set by how many specimens were available, not by a prior power calculation. Resected precursor lesions (AAH, AIS, MIA) and invasive adenocarcinomas were each compared against paired morphologically normal lung tissue. It was reported in the study that 100 or so samples were used for TCR sequencing. The study profiled immune contexture across lung adenocarcinoma precursors and invasive adenocarcinoma using immune gene expression, TCR sequencing and multiplex immunofluorescence. TCR sequencing data were obtained from 51 patients. The overall cohort was made up of about 53 patients with pulmonary nodules who had surgical resection. POLYSOLVER was used to infer class I HLA alleles from exome data, and LOHHLA was used to detect allele-specific HLA loss. What the work shows at the level of the full study, not this receptor alone: The findings reflected association rather than direct causation, and larger cohorts with long-term follow-up and longitudinal biopsies were considered necessary. Normal lung had the highest top T cell clone frequencies, which appeared to decline progressively from AAH through AIS, MIA and invasive adenocarcinoma. The highest clonality was observed in normal lung, whereas higher T cell density and diversity but lower clonality appeared to be present in later-stage lesions. The highest T cell clonality was observed in KRAS-mutant nodules compared with EGFR-mutant or double wild-type lesions. Because every patient came from Japan and China, how well the results apply to Western populations was uncertain.

TCR beta CDR3 regions were sequenced from DNA using the immunoSEQ hsTCRbeta Kit. In the paper's pipeline: The ImmunoSEQ Analyzer was used to analyse the TCR sequencing data. T cell clonality was defined as 1 minus Pielou's evenness, as computed on productive rearrangements. To measure T cell diversity, the inverse Simpson index was applied to productive templates. T cell density was defined as TCR beta template counts normalized to usable DNA, with usable DNA estimated by amplifying and sequencing housekeeping genes. Two-sided Kruskal-Wallis tests were used to compare TCR metrics between histologic stages. The table comes from immuneACCESS by way of TCRdb, which keeps in-frame sequences with V and J called. Part of the clones is missing from these tables; in studies checked, under half for an unresolved V gene and the rest for unknown reasons. The D gene and trimming were derived from the DNA, and the V and J assignments and clone size from that table. The sample table records tens of thousands of clones; over 75% of these occur just once. Approximately 4.8% of the sample is held by the ten biggest clonotypes.

Resection was performed on patients in Japan or China between the mid-2010s and the late 2010s. Histologic diagnosis of each case was confirmed independently by two lung cancer pathologists on H&E slides. Macro-dissection after pathologic assessment enriched premalignant or tumor cells for nucleic acid extraction. FFPE tissue was used for DNA isolation with the AllPrep DNA/RNA FFPE Kit. From the germline V gene, CDR1 is SGHAT and CDR2 is FQNNGV. The trim is 0 bases for V and 10 bases for J, with a gap of 19 bases between the germline ends. The CDR3 has 16 amino acids, counting the end cysteine and phenylalanine. The sequence is cut down to CDR3 DNA, 48 bases in frame from base 1. As concerns this clone: This clone's antigen is unknown. No much larger clone is present one base from it, and per-base qualities are unavailable.

The source material was FFPE invasive lung adenocarcinoma tissue. The sample's cell subset or site label, in plain terms: frankly invasive lung adenocarcinoma (ADC). The clonotype comes from a person in their 60s with lung adenocarcinoma. This receptor chain uses TRBV11-2 and TRBJ2-1; TRBD2 is perhaps the D gene, given 6 matching bases. This receptor carries the CDR3 CASSLDRGGRFKEQFF. The DNA sequence reads TGTGCCAGCAGCTTAGATCGGGGTGGGAGGTTCAAGGAGCAGTTCTTC.